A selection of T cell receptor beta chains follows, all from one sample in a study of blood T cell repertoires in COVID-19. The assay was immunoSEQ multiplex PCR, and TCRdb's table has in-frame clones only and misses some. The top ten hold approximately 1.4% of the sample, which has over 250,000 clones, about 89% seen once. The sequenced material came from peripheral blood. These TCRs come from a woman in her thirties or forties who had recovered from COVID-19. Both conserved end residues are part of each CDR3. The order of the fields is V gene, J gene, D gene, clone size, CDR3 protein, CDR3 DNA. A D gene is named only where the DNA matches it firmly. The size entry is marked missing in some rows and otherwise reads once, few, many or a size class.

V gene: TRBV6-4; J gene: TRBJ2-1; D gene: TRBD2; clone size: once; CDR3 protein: CASSPRLAGEQFF; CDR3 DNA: TGTGCCAGCAGCCCGCGACTAGCAGGTGAGCAGTTCTTC
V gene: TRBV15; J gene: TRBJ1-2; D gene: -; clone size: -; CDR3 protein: CATSYLGGNYGYTF; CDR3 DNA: TGTGCCACCAGCTACCTGGGAGGTAACTATGGCTACACCTTC
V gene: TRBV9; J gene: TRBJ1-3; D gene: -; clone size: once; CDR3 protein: CASSVSGANGNTIYF; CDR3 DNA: TGTGCCAGCAGCGTATCAGGGGCGAATGGAAACACCATATATTTT
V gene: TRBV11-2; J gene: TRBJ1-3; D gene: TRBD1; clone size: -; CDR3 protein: CASSLLTGRGNTIYF; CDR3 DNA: TGTGCCAGCAGCTTATTGACAGGGCGGGGAAACACCATATATTTT
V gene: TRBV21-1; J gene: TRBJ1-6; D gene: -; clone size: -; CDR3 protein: CASSKGPRSPLHF; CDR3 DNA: TGTGCCAGCAGCAAAGGTCCGCGATCACCCCTCCACTTT
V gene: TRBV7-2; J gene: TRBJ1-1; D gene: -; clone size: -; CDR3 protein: CASRPRGWDTEAFF; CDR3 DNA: TGTGCCAGCAGGCCTAGGGGGTGGGACACTGAAGCTTTCTTT
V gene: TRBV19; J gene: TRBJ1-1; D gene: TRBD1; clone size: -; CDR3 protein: CASSPRTGKNTEAFF; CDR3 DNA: TGTGCCAGTAGTCCACGGACAGGGAAGAACACTGAAGCTTTCTTT
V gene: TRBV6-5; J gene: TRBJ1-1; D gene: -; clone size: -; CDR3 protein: CASIPSRVSEAFF; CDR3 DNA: TGTGCCAGCATCCCGAGTCGGGTCTCTGAAGCTTTCTTT
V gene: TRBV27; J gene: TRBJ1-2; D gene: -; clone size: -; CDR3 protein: CASRPTANYGYTF; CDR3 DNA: TGTGCCAGCAGGCCGACAGCTAACTATGGCTACACCTTC
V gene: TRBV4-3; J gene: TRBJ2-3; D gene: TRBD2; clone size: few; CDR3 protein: CASSQKPLGGGPTDTQYF; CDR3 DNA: TGCGCCAGCAGCCAAAAACCGCTTGGCGGGGGGCCCACAGATACGCAGTATTTT
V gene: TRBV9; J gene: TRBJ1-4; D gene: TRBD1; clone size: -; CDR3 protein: CASSPQRDRYSEKLFF; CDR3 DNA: TGTGCCAGCAGCCCCCAACGGGACAGGTACAGTGAAAAACTGTTTTTT
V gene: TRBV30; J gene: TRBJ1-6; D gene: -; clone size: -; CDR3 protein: CAWSVGGYQYNSPLHF; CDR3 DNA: TGTGCCTGGAGTGTAGGCGGATATCAGTATAATTCACCCCTCCACTTT
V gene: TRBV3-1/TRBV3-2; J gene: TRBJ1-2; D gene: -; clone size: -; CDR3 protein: CASSQDRSAGLHGYTF; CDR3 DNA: TGTGCCAGCAGCCAAGATAGGTCCGCAGGGCTTCACGGCTACACCTTC
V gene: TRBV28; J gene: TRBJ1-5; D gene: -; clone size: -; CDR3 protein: CASNVQDQPQHF; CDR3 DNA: TGTGCCAGCAACGTACAGGACCAGCCCCAGCATTTT
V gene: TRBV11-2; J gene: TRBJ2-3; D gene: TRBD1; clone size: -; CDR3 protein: CASSFRGHGTDTQYF; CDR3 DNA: TGTGCCAGCAGCTTCAGGGGGCATGGCACAGATACGCAGTATTTT
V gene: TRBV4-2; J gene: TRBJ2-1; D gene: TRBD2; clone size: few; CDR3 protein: CASSRTSGGAGNEQFF; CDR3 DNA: TGTGCCAGCAGCCGAACGTCCGGGGGGGCGGGGAATGAGCAGTTCTTC
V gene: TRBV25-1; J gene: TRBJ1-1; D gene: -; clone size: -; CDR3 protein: CASSGTAMNTEAFF; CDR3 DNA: TGTGCCAGCAGTGGGACAGCGATGAACACTGAAGCTTTCTTT